Shown below are 30 T cell receptor beta chains from a single sample sequenced in a study of cytomegalovirus exposure and HLA in healthy donors. This PCR relied on a set of 60 Vbeta primers and 13 Jbeta primers. The table came from immunoSEQ multiplex PCR; TCRdb's copy has only in-frame clones and leaves some out. The sample contains more than 95,000 clones, 76% of which appear only once. The sample taken for sequencing was PBMCs. These receptors were collected from a woman aged 18-30 years in good health and CMV-seropositive.

The V and J genes are TRBV7-8 and TRBJ2-3; possible D gene TRBD2, 6 bases. The germline V and J ends were trimmed by 1 base and 0 bases, with 17 bases remaining between them. CDR3 length: 18 amino acids. Germline values: CDR1 SGHVS, CDR2 FQNEAQ. The CDR3 region has the DNA TGTGCCAGCAGCTTAGGGCCCGGCGGGATAGCTAGCACAGATACGCAGTATTTT. Its protein product is CASSLGPGGIASTDTQYF. The complete variable domain, with remaining parts taken from reference TRBV7-8 and TRBJ2-3, reads GAGVSQSPRYKVAKRGQDVALRCDPISGHVSLFWYQQALGQGPEFLTYFQNEAQLDKSGLPSDRFFAERPEGSVSTLKIQRTQQEDSAVYLCASSLGPGGIASTDTQYFGPGTRLTVL.

CDR3 in DNA: TGTGCCAGCAGCCCGGGAGTTCCGGATGAGCAGTTCTTC. Its protein product is CASSPGVPDEQFF. This chain uses TRBV9 with TRBJ2-1; D is possibly TRBD2 (6 bases). Germline loops: CDR1 SGDLS, CDR2 YYNGEE. CDR3 length equals 13 residues. Trimming cost V 4 bases and J 8 bases, with 13 bases left between them.

V is TRBV15 and J is TRBJ1-1; D ambiguous. This CDR3 spans 13 amino acids. The germline V and J ends were trimmed by 8 bases and 1 base, with 11 bases remaining between them. The germline V gene encodes CDR1 LNHNV and CDR2 YYDKDF (reference sequence). CDR3 sequence reads: CATQEQPNTEAFF. The CDR3, as DNA: TGTGCCACCCAAGAACAGCCGAACACTGAAGCTTTCTTT.

Points on this clone: At one end, the junction sequence differs from germline, possibly due to a read error. The genes are TRBV29-1 and TRBJ1-2; D ambiguous. Germline V gives CDR1 SQVTM, CDR2 ANQGSEA. The CDR3 totals 11 residues. CDR3 amino acids: CSVSENYSYTF. CDR3 sequence (DNA): TGCAGCGTTAGTGAGAACTATAGCTACACCTTC.

The chain uses TRBV28 and TRBJ2-7; D may be TRBD1 (5 bases). The germline gives CDR1 MDHEN, CDR2 SYDVKM. The CDR3 loop spans 11 amino acids. V gave up 9 bases and J gave up 1 base, with 7 bases separating them. This CDR3 is CASSGSYEQYF. CDR3 DNA sequence: TGTGCCAGTTCAGGGTCCTACGAGCAGTACTTC.

In its sample, this clone was seen once. Since the CDR3 does not end with the conserved phenylalanine or tryptophan, this likely comes from a read error. This rearrangement joins TRBV2 to TRBJ1-5; D ambiguous. The CDR3 has 15 amino acids. Trimming shortened V by 6 bases and J by 2 bases, and 14 bases separated the two germline ends. Per germline, CDR1 SNHLY and CDR2 FYNNEI. The CDR3 DNA reads as TGTGCCAGCAGGATGGGCCTTGGGGGCAATCAGCCCCAGCATGTT. Its protein product is CASRMGLGGNQPQHV.

The rearrangement joins TRBV10-3 to TRBJ1-5; D call uncertain. CDR3 length equals 14 residues. The germline CDR1 and CDR2 sequences are ENHRY and SYGVKD. V shed 2 bases and J shed 3 bases, with 8 bases lying between them. The chain's CDR3 is CAISEMGDNQPQHF. In DNA form, the CDR3 reads TGTGCCATCAGTGAGATGGGCGACAATCAGCCCCAGCATTTT.

This chain joins TRBV27 and TRBJ2-7, with 10 bases lining up with TRBD1. The CDR3 has 15 residues. V was pared by 5 bases and J by 3 bases, with 7 bases of the junction left unmatched. Germline CDR1 and CDR2: MNHEY and SMNVEV (reference sequence). The CDR3 nucleotides read TGTGCCAGCAGTGTCGGGACAGGGGATATCTACGAGCAGTACTTC. This translates into CASSVGTGDIYEQYF.

The chain uses TRBV29-1 and TRBJ2-3, with D possibly being TRBD2 (5 bases). In germline, CDR1 is SQVTM, CDR2 ANQGSEA. Between the trimmed V and J ends, which lost 7 bases and 0 bases, there was a span of 14 bases. The CDR3 covers 14 residues. This CDR3 is CSGEVGLSTDTQYF. The CDR3 DNA reads as TGCAGCGGCGAGGTAGGACTGAGCACAGATACGCAGTATTTT.

V is TRBV11-3 and J is TRBJ1-2; the match to TRBD1 covers 7 bases. The length of the CDR3 is 14 residues. V gave up 3 bases and J gave up 4 bases; unmatched junction bases: 5. The V gene's germline CDR1 is SGHNT and CDR2 YENEEA. The CDR3 loop reads CASSLAGTVYGYTF. CDR3 nucleotide sequence: TGTGCCAGCAGCTTGGCCGGGACAGTCTATGGCTACACCTTC.

The chain recombines TRBV7-2 with TRBJ1-2; D remains ambiguous. Germline CDR1 reads SGHTA; CDR2 reads FQGNSA. Trimming removed 3 bases from V and 1 base from J, with 9 bases in between. This CDR3 has 14 amino acids. In nucleotides, the CDR3 is TGTGCCAGCAGCTTCCGGGGTGGTAACTATGGCTACACCTTC. Encoded protein: CASSFRGGNYGYTF.

In its sample, this clone was seen a few times. The chain combines TRBV6-6 with TRBJ2-7, with 8 bases identical to TRBD1. Germline CDR1 MNHNY, CDR2 SVGAGI (reference sequence). The CDR3 loop spans 13 amino acids. Trimming removed 2 bases from V and 5 bases from J; junction bases left unmatched: 2. The CDR3 loop is CASSYLGQDEQYF. CDR3 bases: TGTGCCAGCAGTTACCTGGGACAGGACGAGCAGTACTTC.

The chain uses TRBV4-1 and TRBJ2-5; tentative D call: TRBD1 (6 bases). Germline CDR1 reads MGHRA; CDR2 reads YSYEKL. The CDR3 is 16 residues long. Trimming pared 6 bases from V and 3 bases from J, leaving 20 bases between. This CDR3 is CASRLFEGGSEETQYF. The CDR3 DNA is TGCGCCAGCAGGTTATTCGAAGGGGGATCGGAAGAGACCCAGTACTTC.

This rearrangement joins TRBV27 to TRBJ1-3; D is ambiguous. V was cut by 6 bases and J by 0 bases, with 6 bases left in between. The CDR3 runs to 13 residues. The germline V gene encodes CDR1 MNHEY and CDR2 SMNVEV (reference sequence). CDR3 bases: TGTGCCAGCAGGAGGAACTCTGGAAACACCATATATTTT. This encodes CASRRNSGNTIYF.

This clone has a single count. Given the absence of the conserved phenylalanine or tryptophan at the CDR3 end, a read error is likely. The rearrangement links TRBV6-1 to TRBJ1-5; D perhaps matches TRBD1 (5 bases). The CDR3 totals 16 residues. CDR1 is MNHNS and CDR2 is SASEGT in the germline V gene. V shed 4 bases and J shed 7 bases, with 20 bases lying between them. DNA for the CDR3: TGTGCCAGCAGTGCGGCCATAGGGATGCCAGGGCAGCCCCAGCATGTT. The encoded protein is CASSAAIGMPGQPQHV.

In this sample, this clone turned up once. J is TRBJ2-1 and V is TRBV15; TRBD2 aligns across 7 bases. Germline assignment: CDR1 LNHNV and CDR2 YYDKDF (reference sequence). This CDR3 has 17 residues. With V trimmed by 0 bases and J by 5 bases, 10 bases remained unmatched. The CDR3: CATSRDRSSGVNNEQFF. The CDR3 DNA is TGTGCCACCAGCAGAGATAGGAGCAGCGGGGTCAACAATGAGCAGTTCTTC. The full variable domain, in which reference TRBV15 and TRBJ2-1 provide the parts outside the CDR3, is DAMVIQNPRYQVTQFGKPVTLSCSQTLNHNVMYWYQQKSSQAPKLLFHYYDKDFNNEADTPDNFQSRRPNTSFCFLDIRSPGLGDTAMYLCATSRDRSSGVNNEQFFGPGTRLTVL.

The V gene is TRBV6-6, the J gene TRBJ2-2; 8 bases align to TRBD1. The CDR3 consists of 16 residues. The V and J ends lost 2 bases and 10 bases, in that order; junction bases with no gene match: 12. Per the germline V gene, CDR1 is MNHNY and CDR2 is SVGAGI (reference sequence). The CDR3 bases are TGTGCCAGCAGTTACGATCGGACAGGGTTTGCCTTGGAGCTGTTTTTT. Its translation: CASSYDRTGFALELFF.

The J gene is TRBJ2-2, the V gene TRBV5-1; D gene uncertain. Trimming shortened V by 5 bases and J by 1 base, and 9 bases separated the two germline ends. The germline V gene has CDR1 SGHRS and CDR2 YFSETQ. The CDR3 sequence is 14 residues long. CDR3 amino acids: CASRKNRNTGELFF. The CDR3 DNA sequence: TGCGCCAGCAGGAAAAATAGGAACACCGGGGAGCTGTTTTTT.

V and J are TRBV30 and TRBJ1-1; TRBD1 is a possible D gene (5 bases). V lost 3 bases and J 4 bases, leaving 12 bases between the germline ends. The germline V gene encodes CDR1 GTSNPN and CDR2 SVGIG (reference sequence). CDR3 length: 13 residues. CDR3: CAWSQGGGTEAFF. The CDR3 nucleotides read TGTGCCTGGAGCCAGGGAGGAGGCACTGAAGCTTTCTTT.

This clone was found a few times. CDR3 nucleotide sequence: TGTGCCAGCATCGCGGAGTTAAATCAGCCCCAGCATTTT. This sequence encodes CASIAELNQPQHF. The chain employs TRBV2 and TRBJ1-5; D remains unclear. Trimming shortened V by 7 bases and J by 4 bases, and 11 bases separated the two germline ends. Germline values: CDR1 SNHLY, CDR2 FYNNEI. The length of the CDR3 is 13 residues.

The chain uses TRBV5-1 and TRBJ2-7, with TRBD2 matching 14 bases. The CDR3 has 20 residues. CDR1 SGHRS and CDR2 YFSETQ come from the germline V gene. Unmatched junction bases numbered 14, after V lost 0 bases and J lost 3 bases. The CDR3 sequence: CASSLVGGLAGESDFYEQYF. CDR3 bases: TGCGCCAGCAGCTTGGTCGGGGGACTAGCGGGAGAATCAGACTTCTACGAGCAGTACTTC.

This sequence joins TRBV5-1 and TRBJ1-1; TRBD1 aligns across 7 bases. The CDR3 has 14 amino acids. Unmatched junction bases numbered 9, after V lost 4 bases and J lost 6 bases. Germline V gives CDR1 SGHRS, CDR2 YFSETQ. CDR3 region: CASSANRGRPEAFF. The CDR3 DNA reads TGCGCCAGCAGCGCCAACAGGGGAAGGCCTGAAGCTTTCTTT. The entire variable domain, with the rest obtained from reference TRBV5-1 and TRBJ1-1, is as follows: KAGVTQTPRYLIKTRGQQVTLSCSPISGHRSVSWYQQTPGQGLQFLFEYFSETQRNKGNFPGRFSGRQFSNSRSEMNVSTLELGDSALYLCASSANRGRPEAFFGQGTRLTVV.

The V and J genes are TRBV7-8 and TRBJ2-7, with a possible D match to TRBD2 (5 bases). V lost 3 bases and J 3 bases, leaving 15 bases between the germline ends. The CDR3 loop spans 15 amino acids. Germline V CDR1 and CDR2: SGHVS, FQNEAQ. The CDR3 here is CASSLDRESLYEQYF. CDR3 coding DNA: TGTGCCAGCAGCTTGGATAGGGAGTCCCTCTACGAGCAGTACTTC.

V and J are TRBV9 and TRBJ2-7; D is ambiguous. With 0 bases removed from V and 5 bases from J, the gap between germline ends came to 12 bases. Looked up from germline, CDR1 is SGDLS and CDR2 is YYNGEE. CDR3 size: 14 residues. Here the CDR3 reads CASSVGAVPHEQYF. The DNA of the CDR3 is TGTGCCAGCAGCGTAGGGGCAGTTCCCCACGAGCAGTACTTC. Full variable domain (rest looked up from reference TRBV9 and TRBJ2-7): DSGVTQTPKHLITATGQRVTLRCSPRSGDLSVYWYQQSLDQGLQFLIQYYNGEERAKGNILERFSAQQFPDLHSELNLSSLELGDSALYFCASSVGAVPHEQYFGPGTRLTVT.

This chain joins TRBV28 and TRBJ2-7, with TRBD1 identical over 8 bases. The length of the CDR3 is 14 residues. Trimming removed 5 bases from V and 4 bases from J; junction bases left unmatched: 7. Germline V CDR1 and CDR2: MDHEN, SYDVKM. This CDR3 reads CASSVGQGGYEQYF. The CDR3 coding sequence is TGTGCCAGCAGTGTAGGACAGGGCGGTTACGAGCAGTACTTC.

The V and J genes are TRBV6-1 and TRBJ2-7, with a possible D match to TRBD2 (5 bases). The length of the CDR3 is 12 residues. V dropped 7 bases and J dropped 6 bases, with 13 bases sitting between them. Germline loops: CDR1 MNHNS, CDR2 SASEGT. The CDR3 coding sequence is TGTGCCAGCACCGAGGGAGTATTCGAGCAGTACTTC. Translation: CASTEGVFEQYF.

This chain uses TRBV10-3 with TRBJ2-7; 9 bases are a match to TRBD2. The CDR3 covers 15 residues. Trimming took 7 bases from V and 3 from J; bases not matched to a gene: 10. The germline CDR1 and CDR2 sequences are ENHRY and SYGVKD. CDR3 region: CAITRGGTSSYEQYF. The CDR3 DNA is TGTGCCATCACCAGGGGGGGGACTAGCAGCTACGAGCAGTACTTC.

This chain connects TRBV5-8 to TRBJ1-5; D gene ambiguous. Germline CDR1 is SGHTS and CDR2 is YDEGEE. V dropped 0 bases and J dropped 6 bases, with 7 bases sitting between them. The CDR3 runs to 13 residues. DNA for the CDR3: TGTGCCAGCAGCTTGGTGCCTAGTCAGCCCCAGCATTTT. Its protein product is CASSLVPSQPQHF.

The chain has TRBV7-3 and TRBJ2-2, with D tentatively TRBD2 (5 bases). This CDR3 comprises 14 residues. Germline V gene lookup returns CDR1 SGHTA and CDR2 FQGTGA. Trimming pared 6 bases from V and 5 bases from J, leaving 13 bases between. CDR3 sequence: CASSRGLGTGELFF. CDR3 DNA: TGTGCCAGCAGTCGCGGACTTGGAACCGGGGAGCTGTTTTTT.

The CDR3 DNA is TGTGCCAGCGGGAGCGGGAGGTTTGAGCAGTTCTTC. Its protein is CASGSGRFEQFF. V and J are TRBV6-5 and TRBJ2-1; 9 nucleotides agree with TRBD2. Germline loops: CDR1 MNHEY, CDR2 SVGAGI. The CDR3 spans 12 residues. J lost 9 bases, V lost 8 bases, and 5 bases had no gene match.